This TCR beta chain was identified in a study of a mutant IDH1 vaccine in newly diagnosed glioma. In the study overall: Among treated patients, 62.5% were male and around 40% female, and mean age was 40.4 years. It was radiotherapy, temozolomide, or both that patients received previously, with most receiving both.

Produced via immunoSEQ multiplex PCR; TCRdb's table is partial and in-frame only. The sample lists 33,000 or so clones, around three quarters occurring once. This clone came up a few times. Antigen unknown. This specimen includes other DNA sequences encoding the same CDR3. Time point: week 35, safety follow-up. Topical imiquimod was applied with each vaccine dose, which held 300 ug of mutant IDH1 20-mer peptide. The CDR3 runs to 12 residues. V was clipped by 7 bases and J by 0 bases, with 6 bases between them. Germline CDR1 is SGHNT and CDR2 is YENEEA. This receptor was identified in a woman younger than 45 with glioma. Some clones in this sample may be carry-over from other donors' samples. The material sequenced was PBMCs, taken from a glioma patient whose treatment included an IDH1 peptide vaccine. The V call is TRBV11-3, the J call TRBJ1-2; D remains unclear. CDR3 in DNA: TGTGCCAGCACCGACACTAACTATGGCTACACCTTC. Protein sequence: CASTDTNYGYTF.